These 15 T cell receptor beta chains came from one sample sequenced in a study of CD8 T cells in ankylosing spondylitis. Each CDR3 protein is one row after TCRdb ran MiXCR on the 5' RACE reads. Of 150,000 to 200,000 distinct CDR3 sequences detected, around a sixth appear once; the ten largest clones hold roughly 4.5%. Sequenced: blood, either unsorted or a sorted T cell fraction (not recorded which). The receptors shown here come from a male donor between 5 and 35 years old with ankylosing spondylitis or in good health (not recorded which).

The chain recombines TRBV10-3 with TRBJ1-1; D remains ambiguous. The germline V gene encodes CDR1 ENHRY and CDR2 SYGVKD. Trimming removed 0 bases from V and 0 bases from J, with 11 bases in between. This CDR3 is built from 16 residues. CDR3 DNA sequence: TGTGCCATCAGTGAGTCAAGTGGGGTCTTGAACACTGAAGCTTTCTTT. It encodes CAISESSGVLNTEAFF.

This clonotype was detected many times. V gene TRBV7-3 combines with J gene TRBJ2-6; the D gene is possibly TRBD2 (5 bases). CDR3 length equals 15 residues. CDR1 and CDR2 from the germline V gene are SGHTA and FQGTGA. V lost 1 base to trimming and J lost 4 bases, with 8 bases between them. As DNA, the CDR3 is TGTGCCAGCAGCTTAATTTCGGGAGGGGCCAACGTCCTGACTTTC. Translated, it gives CASSLISGGANVLTF. Filled out from reference TRBV7-3 and TRBJ2-6, the complete variable domain reads GAGVSQTPSNKVTEKGKYVELRCDPISGHTALYWYRQSLGQGPEFLIYFQGTGAADDSGLPNDRFFAVRPEGSVSTLKIQRTERGDSAVYLCASSLISGGANVLTFGAGSRLTVL.

V is TRBV20-1 and J is TRBJ1-5, with D unresolved. This CDR3 spans 15 amino acids. The ends were cut back, 0 bases at V and 2 bases at J, with 11 bases in the middle. Germline loops: CDR1 DFQATT, CDR2 SNEGSKA (reference sequence). CDR3 sequence: CSARETTRGNQPQHF. Here the CDR3 DNA reads TGCAGTGCTAGAGAAACGACGAGGGGCAATCAGCCCCAGCATTTT.

The sample holds many counts of this clonotype. The V call is TRBV12-3 or TRBV12-4, the J call TRBJ2-5, with 9 bases that match TRBD2. The V and J ends lost 4 bases and 2 bases, in that order; junction bases with no gene match: 8. The CDR3 spans 16 residues. The CDR3 sequence: CASSSLAGETQETQYF. DNA for the CDR3: TGTGCCAGCAGTTCATTAGCGGGAGAGACACAAGAGACCCAGTACTTC.

The J gene is TRBJ2-7, the V gene TRBV29-1; D is uncertain. Trimming took 6 bases from V and 1 from J, leaving 13 bases between them. There are 13 residues in the CDR3. Germline CDR1 and CDR2: SQVTM and ANQGSEA. The DNA for the CDR3 is TGCAGCGTGATCCTGATAGGGTCCTACGAGCAGTACTTC. This codes for CSVILIGSYEQYF.

V usage is TRBV2 and J usage is TRBJ2-5, with TRBD1 identical over 9 bases. The germline V gene has CDR1 SNHLY and CDR2 FYNNEI. The CDR3 runs to 14 residues. With V trimmed by 7 bases and J by 5 bases, 8 bases remained unmatched. The CDR3: CASTGQGRMETQYF. The CDR3 coding sequence is TGTGCCAGCACTGGACAGGGGAGGATGGAGACCCAGTACTTC.

The table lists this clonotype with many counts. This chain connects TRBV12-3 or TRBV12-4 to TRBJ1-6, with D possibly matching TRBD1 (5 bases). This CDR3 has 13 amino acids. Trimming shortened V by 6 bases and J by 6 bases, and 9 bases separated the two germline ends. The CDR3 region has the DNA TGTGCCAGCAGCCGGGACCCTAATTCACCCCTCCACTTT. As protein: CASSRDPNSPLHF.

This clonotype was seen many times. CDR3 nucleotides: TGTGCCAGCTCACCTCCCCAGGGTTCCACAGATACGCAGTATTTT. Translation gives CASSPPQGSTDTQYF. V gene TRBV18 combines with J gene TRBJ2-3; D possibly corresponds to TRBD1 (5 bases). CDR3 length equals 15 residues. The ends were cut back, 3 bases at V and 2 bases at J, with 12 bases in the middle. From germline, CDR1 is KGHSH and CDR2 LQKENI.

This clonotype was seen at least ten times. The chain links TRBV9 to TRBJ2-2; D is undetermined. Germline V gene data show CDR1 as SGDLS and CDR2 as YYNGEE. Trimming removed 0 bases at V and 6 bases at J, with 6 bases between. This CDR3 is built from 13 residues. This chain's CDR3 is CASSVDLAGELFF. The CDR3 bases are TGTGCCAGCAGCGTAGATCTGGCCGGGGAGCTGTTTTTT.

This clonotype was counted at least ten times. The chain links TRBV19 to TRBJ2-7, with TRBD1 identical over 7 bases. The length of the CDR3 is 13 residues. From germline, CDR1 is LNHDA and CDR2 SQIVND (reference sequence). The J segment lost 5 bases and the V segment lost 7 bases, leaving 8 bases of the junction unmatched. The CDR3 nucleotides are TGTGCCAGTAAAGGGGGCCCCTGGGACGAGCAGTACTTC. It translates to CASKGGPWDEQYF.

This clonotype was seen at least ten times. The CDR3 protein is CSVEDGTYEQYF. CDR3 coding DNA: TGCAGCGTTGAAGACGGGACCTACGAGCAGTACTTC. The chain couples TRBV29-1 to TRBJ2-7, with D possibly TRBD2 on 5 matching bases. The germline V gene encodes CDR1 SQVTM and CDR2 ANQGSEA. The CDR3 covers 12 residues. V shed 0 bases and J shed 2 bases, with 5 bases lying between them.

There are a few counts of this clonotype. The J gene is TRBJ2-1, the V gene TRBV4-1, with 13 bases fitting TRBD2. Germline V CDR1 and CDR2: MGHRA, YSYEKL. V shed 6 bases and J 6 bases; nucleotides not matched to a gene: 8. This CDR3 has 16 residues. CDR3 amino acids: CASSYPGLAGLNEQFF. The DNA of the CDR3 is TGCGCCAGCAGTTACCCGGGACTAGCGGGACTCAATGAGCAGTTCTTC.

This clonotype was seen at least ten times. V and J are TRBV4-1 and TRBJ1-5; D not certain. The CDR3 consists of 15 residues. Trimming took off 0 bases at V and 3 bases at J, with 9 bases between the two ends. The germline CDR1 and CDR2 sequences are MGHRA and YSYEKL. This CDR3 reads CASSQDGWNNQPQHF. The CDR3 DNA reads TGCGCCAGCAGCCAAGATGGGTGGAACAATCAGCCCCAGCATTTT.

This clonotype was recorded at least ten times. The chain carries TRBV5-1 and TRBJ1-2; D unclear. Germline assignment: CDR1 SGHRS and CDR2 YFSETQ. The CDR3 has 15 amino acids. The V and J ends lost 2 bases and 7 bases respectively, with 18 bases between them. CDR3 in amino acids: CASSLYNIVLGGYTF. CDR3 nucleotides: TGCGCCAGCAGCTTATATAATATAGTCCTTGGTGGCTACACCTTC.

This clonotype occurred many times. The chain has TRBV12-3 or TRBV12-4 and TRBJ2-1; D may match TRBD1 or TRBD2 (6 bases each). V lost 3 bases to trimming and J lost 0 bases, with 15 bases between them. The CDR3 consists of 17 residues. The CDR3 protein is CASSLEGVLGSYNEQFF. In nucleotides, the CDR3 is TGTGCCAGCAGTTTGGAGGGGGTTTTGGGCTCCTACAATGAGCAGTTCTTC.